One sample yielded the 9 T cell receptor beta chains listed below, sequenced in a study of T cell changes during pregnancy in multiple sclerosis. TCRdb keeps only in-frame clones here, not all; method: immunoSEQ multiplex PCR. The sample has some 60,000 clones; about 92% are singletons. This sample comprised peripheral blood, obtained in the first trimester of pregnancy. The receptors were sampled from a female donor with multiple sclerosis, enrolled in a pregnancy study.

The CDR3 DNA reads as TGTGCCAGCAGCTTACCGGGAGTCCCATATGGCTACACCTTC. Amino acid sequence: CASSLPGVPYGYTF. The chain uses TRBV11-2 and TRBJ1-2; no reliable D call. The germline V and J ends were trimmed by 2 bases and 5 bases, with 12 bases remaining between them. Germline assignment: CDR1 SGHAT and CDR2 FQNNGV. The CDR3 is made up of 14 amino acids. Together with reference TRBV11-2 and TRBJ1-2, the CDR3 gives the full variable domain: EAGVAQSPRYKIIEKRQSVAFWCNPISGHATLYWYQQILGQGPKLLIQFQNNGVVDDSQLPKDRFSAERLKGVDSTLKIQPAKLEDSAVYLCASSLPGVPYGYTFGSGTRLTVV.

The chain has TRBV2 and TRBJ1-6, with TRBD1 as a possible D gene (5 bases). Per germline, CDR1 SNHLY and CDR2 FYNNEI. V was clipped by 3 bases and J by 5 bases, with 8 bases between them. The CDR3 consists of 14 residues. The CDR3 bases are TGTGCCAGCAGTGACCAGGGAAATAATTCACCCCTCCACTTT. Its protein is CASSDQGNNSPLHF.

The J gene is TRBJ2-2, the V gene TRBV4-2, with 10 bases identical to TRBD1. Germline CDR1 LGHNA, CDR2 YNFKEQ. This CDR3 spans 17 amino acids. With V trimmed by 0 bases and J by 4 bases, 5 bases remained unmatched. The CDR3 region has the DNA TGTGCCAGCAGCCAAGATCGACAGGGGGCGAGCACCGGGGAGCTGTTTTTT. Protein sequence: CASSQDRQGASTGELFF.

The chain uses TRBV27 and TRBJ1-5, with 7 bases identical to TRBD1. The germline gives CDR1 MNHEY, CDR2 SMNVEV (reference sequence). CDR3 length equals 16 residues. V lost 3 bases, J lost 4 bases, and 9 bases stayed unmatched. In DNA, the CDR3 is TGTGCCAGCAGTTTCCTAGGGGGACAGATTAATCAGCCCCAGCATTTT. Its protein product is CASSFLGGQINQPQHF.

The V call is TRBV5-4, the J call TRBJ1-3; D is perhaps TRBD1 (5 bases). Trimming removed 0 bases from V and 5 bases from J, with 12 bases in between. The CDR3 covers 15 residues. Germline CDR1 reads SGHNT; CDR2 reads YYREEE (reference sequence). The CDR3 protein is CASSLGRAERNTIYF. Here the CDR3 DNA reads TGTGCCAGCAGCTTGGGCAGGGCAGAAAGAAACACCATATATTTT.

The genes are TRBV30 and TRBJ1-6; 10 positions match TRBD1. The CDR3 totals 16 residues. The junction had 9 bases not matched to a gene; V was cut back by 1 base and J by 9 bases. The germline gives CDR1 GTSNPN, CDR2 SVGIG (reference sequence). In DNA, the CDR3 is TGTGCCTGGAGTGGATGGGCCGGGACAGGGGTTTCACCCCTCCACTTT. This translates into CAWSGWAGTGVSPLHF.

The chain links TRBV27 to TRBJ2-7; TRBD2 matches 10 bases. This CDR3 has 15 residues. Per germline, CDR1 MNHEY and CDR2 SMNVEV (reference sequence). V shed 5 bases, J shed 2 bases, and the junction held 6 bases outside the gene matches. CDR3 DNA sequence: TGTGCCAGCAGTCTGAGCCTAGCGGGGGCCTACGAGCAGTACTTC. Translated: CASSLSLAGAYEQYF.

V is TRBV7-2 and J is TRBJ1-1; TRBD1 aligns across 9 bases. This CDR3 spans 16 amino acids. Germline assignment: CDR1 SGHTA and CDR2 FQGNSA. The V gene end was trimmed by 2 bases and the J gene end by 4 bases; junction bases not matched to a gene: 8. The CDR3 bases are TGTGCCAGCAGCTTAACCTCCGGGACAGGGCCCACTGAAGCTTTCTTT. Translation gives CASSLTSGTGPTEAFF.

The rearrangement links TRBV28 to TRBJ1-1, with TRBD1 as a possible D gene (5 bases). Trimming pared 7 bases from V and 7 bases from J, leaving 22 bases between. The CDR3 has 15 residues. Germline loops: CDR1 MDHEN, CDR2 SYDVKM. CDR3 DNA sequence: TGTGCCAGCACCTCCGGGGGAGGTGGGATGGGTGAAGCTTTCTTT. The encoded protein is CASTSGGGGMGEAFF.